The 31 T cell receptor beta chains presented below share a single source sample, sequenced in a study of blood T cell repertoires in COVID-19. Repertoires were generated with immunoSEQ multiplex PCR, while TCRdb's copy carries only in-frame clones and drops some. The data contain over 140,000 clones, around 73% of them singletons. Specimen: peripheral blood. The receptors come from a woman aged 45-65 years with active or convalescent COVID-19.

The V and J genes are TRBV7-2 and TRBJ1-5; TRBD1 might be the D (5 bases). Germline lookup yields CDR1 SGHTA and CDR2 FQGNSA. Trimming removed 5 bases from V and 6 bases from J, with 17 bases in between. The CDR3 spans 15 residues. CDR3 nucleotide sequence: TGTGCCAGCAGCCAAGGGGCCGGCCAAGGTCAGCCCCAGCATTTT. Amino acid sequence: CASSQGAGQGQPQHF.

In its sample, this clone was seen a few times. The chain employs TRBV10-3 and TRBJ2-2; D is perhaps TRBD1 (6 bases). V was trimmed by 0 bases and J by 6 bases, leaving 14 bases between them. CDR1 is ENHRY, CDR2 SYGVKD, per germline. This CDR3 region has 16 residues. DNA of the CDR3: TGTGCCATCAGTGAGTCGGGACAAAGTGGGTCCGGGGAGCTGTTTTTT. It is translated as CAISESGQSGSGELFF.

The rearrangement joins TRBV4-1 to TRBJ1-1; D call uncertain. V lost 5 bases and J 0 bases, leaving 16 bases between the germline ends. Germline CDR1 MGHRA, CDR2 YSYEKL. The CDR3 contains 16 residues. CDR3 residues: CASSSPAGSLNTEAFF. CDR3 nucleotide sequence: TGCGCCAGCAGCTCCCCCGCCGGTTCCCTGAACACTGAAGCTTTCTTT.

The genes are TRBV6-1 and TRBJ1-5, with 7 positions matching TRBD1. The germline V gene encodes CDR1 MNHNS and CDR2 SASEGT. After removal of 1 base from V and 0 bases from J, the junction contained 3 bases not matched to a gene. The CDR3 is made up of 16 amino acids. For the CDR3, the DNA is TGTGCCAGCAGTGAAGAGGGGACAGATAGCAATCAGCCCCAGCATTTT. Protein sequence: CASSEEGTDSNQPQHF.

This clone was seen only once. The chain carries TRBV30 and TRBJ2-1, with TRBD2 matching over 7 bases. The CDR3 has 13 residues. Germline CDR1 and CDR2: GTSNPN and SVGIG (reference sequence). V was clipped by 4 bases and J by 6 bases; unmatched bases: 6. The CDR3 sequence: CAWTAGSGNEQFF. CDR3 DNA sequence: TGTGCCTGGACAGCGGGGTCCGGCAATGAGCAGTTCTTC.

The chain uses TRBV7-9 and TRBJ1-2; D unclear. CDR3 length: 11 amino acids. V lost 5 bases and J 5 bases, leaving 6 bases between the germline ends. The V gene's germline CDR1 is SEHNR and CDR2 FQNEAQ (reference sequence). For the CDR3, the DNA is TGTGCCAGCAGCGCGTCGTATGGCTACACCTTC. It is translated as CASSASYGYTF.

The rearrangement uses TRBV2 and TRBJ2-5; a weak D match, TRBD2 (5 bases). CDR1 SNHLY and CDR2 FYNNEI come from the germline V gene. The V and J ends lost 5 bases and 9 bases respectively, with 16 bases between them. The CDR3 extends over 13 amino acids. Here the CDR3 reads CASSPTNLGAQYF. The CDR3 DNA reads TGTGCCAGCAGTCCGACTAACCTCGGGGCCCAGTACTTC. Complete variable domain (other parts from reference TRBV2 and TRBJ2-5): EPEVTQTPSHQVTQMGQEVILRCVPISNHLYFYWYRQILGQKVEFLVSFYNNEISEKSEIFDDQFSVERPDGSNFTLKIRSTKLEDSAMYFCASSPTNLGAQYFGPGTRLLVL.

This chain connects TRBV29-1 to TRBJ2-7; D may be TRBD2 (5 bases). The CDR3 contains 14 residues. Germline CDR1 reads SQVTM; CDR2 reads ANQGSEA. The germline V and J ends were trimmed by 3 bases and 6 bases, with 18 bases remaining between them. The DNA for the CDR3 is TGCAGCGTTGAGGGTTCGAGCGGCACCCTCGAGCAGTACTTC. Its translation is CSVEGSSGTLEQYF.

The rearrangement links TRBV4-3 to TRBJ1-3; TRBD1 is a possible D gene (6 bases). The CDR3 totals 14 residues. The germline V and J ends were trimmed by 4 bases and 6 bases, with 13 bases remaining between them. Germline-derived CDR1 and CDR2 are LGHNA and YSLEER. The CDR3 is CASSPTGSENTIYF. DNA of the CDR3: TGCGCCAGCAGCCCGACAGGATCGGAAAACACCATATATTTT.

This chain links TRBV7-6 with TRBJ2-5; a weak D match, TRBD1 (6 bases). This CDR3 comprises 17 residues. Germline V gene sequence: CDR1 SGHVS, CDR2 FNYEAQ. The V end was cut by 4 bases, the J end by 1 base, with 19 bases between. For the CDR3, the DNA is TGTGCCAGCAGCTCGAACCCTCACGGGACACCCCAAGAGACCCAGTACTTC. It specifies CASSSNPHGTPQETQYF.

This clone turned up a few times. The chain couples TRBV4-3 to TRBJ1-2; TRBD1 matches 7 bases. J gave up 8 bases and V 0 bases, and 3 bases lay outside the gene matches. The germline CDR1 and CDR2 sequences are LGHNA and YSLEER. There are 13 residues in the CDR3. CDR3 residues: CASSQERGRGYTF. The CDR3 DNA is TGCGCCAGCAGCCAAGAAAGGGGGCGCGGCTACACCTTC.

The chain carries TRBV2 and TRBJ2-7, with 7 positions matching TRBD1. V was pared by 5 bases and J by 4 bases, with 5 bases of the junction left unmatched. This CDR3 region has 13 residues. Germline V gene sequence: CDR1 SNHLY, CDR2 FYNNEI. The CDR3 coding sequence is TGTGCCAGCAGTCCAGGGGGTAATTACGAGCAGTACTTC. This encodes CASSPGGNYEQYF. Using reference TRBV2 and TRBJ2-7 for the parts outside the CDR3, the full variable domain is EPEVTQTPSHQVTQMGQEVILRCVPISNHLYFYWYRQILGQKVEFLVSFYNNEISEKSEIFDDQFSVERPDGSNFTLKIRSTKLEDSAMYFCASSPGGNYEQYFGPGTRLTVT.

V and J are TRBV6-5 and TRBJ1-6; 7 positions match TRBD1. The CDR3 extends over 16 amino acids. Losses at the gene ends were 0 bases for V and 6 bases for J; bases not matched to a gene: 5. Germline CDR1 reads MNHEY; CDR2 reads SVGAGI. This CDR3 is CASSYSSQGTNSPLHF. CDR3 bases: TGTGCCAGCAGTTACTCATCACAGGGGACTAATTCACCCCTCCACTTT.

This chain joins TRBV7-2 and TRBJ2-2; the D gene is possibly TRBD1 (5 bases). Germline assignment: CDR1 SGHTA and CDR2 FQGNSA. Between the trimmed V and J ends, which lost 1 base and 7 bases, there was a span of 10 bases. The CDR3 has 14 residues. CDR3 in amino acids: CASSLERGIGELFF. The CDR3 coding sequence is TGTGCCAGCAGCTTAGAAAGGGGAATCGGGGAGCTGTTTTTT.

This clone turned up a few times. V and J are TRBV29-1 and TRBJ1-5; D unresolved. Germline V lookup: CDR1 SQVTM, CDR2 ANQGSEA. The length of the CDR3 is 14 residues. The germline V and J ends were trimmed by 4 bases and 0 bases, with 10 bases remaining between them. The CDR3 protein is CSVVEGNSNQPQHF. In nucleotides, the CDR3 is TGCAGCGTTGTGGAGGGAAATAGCAATCAGCCCCAGCATTTT.

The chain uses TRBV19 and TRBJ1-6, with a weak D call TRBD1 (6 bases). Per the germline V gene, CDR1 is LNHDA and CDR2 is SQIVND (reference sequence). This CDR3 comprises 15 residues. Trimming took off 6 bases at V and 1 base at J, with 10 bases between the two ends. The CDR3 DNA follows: TGTGCCAGTAGAAGAACAGGGTCCTATAATTCACCCCTCCACTTT. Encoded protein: CASRRTGSYNSPLHF.

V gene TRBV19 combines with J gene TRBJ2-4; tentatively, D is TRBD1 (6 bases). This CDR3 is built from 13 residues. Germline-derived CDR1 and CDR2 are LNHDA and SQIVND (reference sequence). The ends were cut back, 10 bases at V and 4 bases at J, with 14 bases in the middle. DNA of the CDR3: TGTGCCACCGGTGAGGACAGAAAAAACATTCAGTACTTC. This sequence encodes CATGEDRKNIQYF.

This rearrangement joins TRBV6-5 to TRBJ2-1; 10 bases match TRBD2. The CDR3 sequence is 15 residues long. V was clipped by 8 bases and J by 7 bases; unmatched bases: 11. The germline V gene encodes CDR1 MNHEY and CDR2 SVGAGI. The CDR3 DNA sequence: TGTGCCAGCGGGCATCTAGCGGGAGTAGTAAATGAGCAGTTCTTC. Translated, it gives CASGHLAGVVNEQFF.

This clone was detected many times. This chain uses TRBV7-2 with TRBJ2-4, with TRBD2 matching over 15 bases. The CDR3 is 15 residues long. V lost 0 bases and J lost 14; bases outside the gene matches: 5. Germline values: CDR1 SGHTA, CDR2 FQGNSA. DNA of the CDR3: TGTGCCAGCAGCTTAGCGCGGACTAGCGGGGGGGTGAAGTACTTC. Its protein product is CASSLARTSGGVKYF.

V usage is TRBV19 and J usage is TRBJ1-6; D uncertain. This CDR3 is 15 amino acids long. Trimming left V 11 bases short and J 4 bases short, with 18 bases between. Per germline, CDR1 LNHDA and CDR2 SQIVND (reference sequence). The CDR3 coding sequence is TGTGCCTCTCAGACGAGGAGGGATTATAATTCACCCCTCCACTTT. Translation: CASQTRRDYNSPLHF.

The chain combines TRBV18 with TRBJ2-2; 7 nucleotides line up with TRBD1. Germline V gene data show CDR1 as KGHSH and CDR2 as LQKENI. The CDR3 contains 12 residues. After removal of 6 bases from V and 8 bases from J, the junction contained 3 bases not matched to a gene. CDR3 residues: CASSQDRGELFF. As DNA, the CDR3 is TGTGCCAGCTCTCAGGACAGGGGGGAGCTGTTTTTT. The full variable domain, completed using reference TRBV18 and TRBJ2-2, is NAGVMQNPRHLVRRRGQEARLRCSPMKGHSHVYWYRQLPEEGLKFMVYLQKENIIDESGMPKERFSAEFPKEGPSILRIQQVVRGDSAAYFCASSQDRGELFFGEGSRLTVL.

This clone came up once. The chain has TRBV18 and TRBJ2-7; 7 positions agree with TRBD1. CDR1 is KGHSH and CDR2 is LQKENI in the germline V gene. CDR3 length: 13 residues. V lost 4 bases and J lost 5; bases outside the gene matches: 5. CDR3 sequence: CASSRTGSNEQYF. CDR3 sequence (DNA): TGTGCCAGCTCACGGACAGGTTCCAACGAGCAGTACTTC.

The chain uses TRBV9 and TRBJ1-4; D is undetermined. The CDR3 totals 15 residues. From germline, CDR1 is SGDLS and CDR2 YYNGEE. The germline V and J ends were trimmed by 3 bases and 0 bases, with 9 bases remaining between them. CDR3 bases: TGTGCCAGCAGCGAGCACGGGGCAACTAATGAAAAACTGTTTTTT. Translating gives CASSEHGATNEKLFF.

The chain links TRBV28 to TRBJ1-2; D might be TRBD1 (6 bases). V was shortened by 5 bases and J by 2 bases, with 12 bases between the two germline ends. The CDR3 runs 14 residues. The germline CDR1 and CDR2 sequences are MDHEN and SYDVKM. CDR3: CASSDTGLNYGYTF. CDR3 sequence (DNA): TGTGCCAGCAGTGATACAGGGTTAAACTATGGCTACACCTTC.

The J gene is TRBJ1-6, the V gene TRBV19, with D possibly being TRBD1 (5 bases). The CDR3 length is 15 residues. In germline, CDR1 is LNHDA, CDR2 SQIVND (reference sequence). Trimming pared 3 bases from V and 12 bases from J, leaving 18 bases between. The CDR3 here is CASSIQGLNSGPLHF. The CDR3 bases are TGTGCCAGTAGTATTCAGGGACTTAATTCAGGACCCCTCCACTTT.

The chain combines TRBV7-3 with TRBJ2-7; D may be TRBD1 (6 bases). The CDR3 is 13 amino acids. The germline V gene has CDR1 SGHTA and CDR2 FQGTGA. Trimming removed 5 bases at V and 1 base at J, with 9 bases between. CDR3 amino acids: CASSRTGSYEQYF. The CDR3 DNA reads TGTGCCAGCAGCCGAACAGGGTCCTACGAGCAGTACTTC.

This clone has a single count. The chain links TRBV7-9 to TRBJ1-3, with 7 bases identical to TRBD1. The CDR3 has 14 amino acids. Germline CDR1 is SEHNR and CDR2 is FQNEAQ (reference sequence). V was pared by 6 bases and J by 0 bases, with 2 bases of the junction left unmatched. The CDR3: CASRGTASGNTIYF. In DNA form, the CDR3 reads TGTGCCAGCAGGGGGACAGCCTCTGGAAACACCATATATTTT.

The CDR3 here is CASSEGLESNQPQHF. Written as DNA, the CDR3 is TGTGCCAGCAGTGAAGGGCTGGAGAGCAATCAGCCCCAGCATTTT. The V and J genes are TRBV2 and TRBJ1-5; D unresolved. Germline lookup yields CDR1 SNHLY and CDR2 FYNNEI. Trimming took off 1 base at V and 1 base at J, with 8 bases between the two ends. There are 15 residues in the CDR3.

This CDR3 reads CASSIKWNRLTDTQYF. For the CDR3, the DNA is TGTGCCAGTAGTATCAAATGGAACAGGCTCACAGATACGCAGTATTTT. The chain employs TRBV19 and TRBJ2-3, with D possibly TRBD1 on 5 matching bases. The length of the CDR3 is 16 residues. With 3 bases removed from V and 2 bases from J, the gap between germline ends came to 15 bases. Germline loops: CDR1 LNHDA, CDR2 SQIVND (reference sequence).

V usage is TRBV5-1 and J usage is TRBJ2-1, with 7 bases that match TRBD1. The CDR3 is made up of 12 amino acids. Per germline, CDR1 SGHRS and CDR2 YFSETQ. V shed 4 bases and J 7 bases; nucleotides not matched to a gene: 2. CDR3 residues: CASSAGGNEQFF. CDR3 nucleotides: TGCGCCAGCAGCGCAGGGGGAAATGAGCAGTTCTTC.

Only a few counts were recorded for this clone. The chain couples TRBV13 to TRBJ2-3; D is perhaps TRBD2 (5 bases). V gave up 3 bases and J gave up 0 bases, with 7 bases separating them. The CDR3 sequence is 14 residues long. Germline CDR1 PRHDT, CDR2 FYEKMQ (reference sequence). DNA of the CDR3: TGTGCCAGCAGCTTCTCGGGGAGCACAGATACGCAGTATTTT. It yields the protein CASSFSGSTDTQYF.